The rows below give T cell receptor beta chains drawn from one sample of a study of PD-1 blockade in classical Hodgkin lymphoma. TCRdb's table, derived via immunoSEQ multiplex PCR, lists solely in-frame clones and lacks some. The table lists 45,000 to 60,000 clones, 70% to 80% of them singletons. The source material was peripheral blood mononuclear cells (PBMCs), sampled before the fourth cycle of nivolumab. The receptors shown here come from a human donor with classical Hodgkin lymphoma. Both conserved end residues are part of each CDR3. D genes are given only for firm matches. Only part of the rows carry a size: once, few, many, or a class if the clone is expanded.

CASSFSWGGEETQYF TGTGCCAGCAGCTTTAGCTGGGGGGGAGAAGAGACCCAGTACTTC TRBD2 TRBJ2-5 TRBV7-6 NA
CAWSSWTPLGYTEAFF TGTGCCTGGAGCTCCTGGACACCCCTCGGGTACACTGAAGCTTTCTTT NA TRBJ1-1 TRBV30 NA
CASTRTGGSTEAFF TGTGCCAGCACCCGGACAGGCGGAAGCACTGAAGCTTTCTTT TRBD1 TRBJ1-1 TRBV6-1 once
CASSVRAGIYYGYTF TGCGCCAGCAGCGTCCGTGCAGGGATTTACTATGGCTACACCTTC NA TRBJ1-2 TRBV5-1 NA
CASRGDRSQETQYF TGTGCCAGCAGAGGTGACAGGTCCCAAGAGACCCAGTACTTC NA TRBJ2-5 TRBV2 NA
CASSSSGGTNSPLHF TGTGCCAGCAGTTCCTCAGGGGGCACTAATTCACCCCTCCACTTT TRBD1 TRBJ1-6 TRBV6-5 NA
CASSQGISETQYF TGCGCCAGCAGCCAAGGCATAAGCGAGACCCAGTACTTC NA TRBJ2-5 TRBV4-1 NA
CASSRQGAGEQYF TGTGCCAGCTCAAGGCAGGGGGCTGGGGAGCAGTACTTC TRBD1 TRBJ2-7 TRBV28 NA
CAWERETADTQYF TGTGCCTGGGAGCGGGAGACTGCAGATACGCAGTATTTT TRBD2 TRBJ2-3 TRBV30 NA
CASSVVNPINNEQFF TGTGCCAGCAGTGTCGTGAACCCCATCAACAATGAGCAGTTCTTC NA TRBJ2-1 TRBV6-1 NA
CASSPRTVGEQYF TGTGCCAGCAGCCCCAGAACAGTGGGCGAGCAGTACTTC NA TRBJ2-7 TRBV9 NA
CASSQDGLAAYNEQFF TGTGCCAGCAGCCAAGATGGACTAGCGGCGTACAATGAGCAGTTCTTC TRBD2 TRBJ2-1 TRBV4-2 NA
CASSSGEVGETQYF TGCGCCAGCAGTAGCGGGGAGGTGGGAGAGACCCAGTACTTC TRBD2 TRBJ2-5 TRBV5-1 NA
CASSGTAWTDTQYF TGCGCCAGCAGCGGGACAGCCTGGACAGATACGCAGTATTTT TRBD1 TRBJ2-3 TRBV10-1 few
CASSSDRLSEAFF TGTGCCAGCAGCTCGGACAGACTATCTGAAGCTTTCTTT NA TRBJ1-1 TRBV5-4 NA
CSVEGGYEQYF TGCAGCGTAGAGGGGGGGTACGAGCAGTACTTC NA TRBJ2-7 TRBV29-1 NA